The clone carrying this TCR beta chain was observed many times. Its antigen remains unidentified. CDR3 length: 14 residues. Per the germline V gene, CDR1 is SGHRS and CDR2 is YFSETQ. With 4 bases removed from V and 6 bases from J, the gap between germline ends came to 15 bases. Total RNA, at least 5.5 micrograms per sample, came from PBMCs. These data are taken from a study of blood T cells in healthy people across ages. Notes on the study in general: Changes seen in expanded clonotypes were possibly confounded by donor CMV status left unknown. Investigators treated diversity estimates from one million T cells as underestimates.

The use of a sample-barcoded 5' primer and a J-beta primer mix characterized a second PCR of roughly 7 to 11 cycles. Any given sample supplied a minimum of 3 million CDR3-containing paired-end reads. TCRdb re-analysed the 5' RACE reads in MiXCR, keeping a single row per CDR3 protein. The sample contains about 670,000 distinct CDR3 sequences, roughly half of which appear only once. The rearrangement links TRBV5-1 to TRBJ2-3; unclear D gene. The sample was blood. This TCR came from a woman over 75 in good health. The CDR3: CASSDNSRADTQYF. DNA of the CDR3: TGCGCCAGCAGCGACAATTCACGAGCGGATACGCAGTATTTT. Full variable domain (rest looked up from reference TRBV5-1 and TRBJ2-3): KAGVTQTPRYLIKTRGQQVTLSCSPISGHRSVSWYQQTPGQGLQFLFEYFSETQRNKGNFPGRFSGRQFSNSRSEMNVSTLELGDSALYLCASSDNSRADTQYFGPGTRLTVL.